Reported below is one TCR beta chain. The data were obtained in a study of blood T cell repertoires in COVID-19. Study in general: Sites in the United States, Italy and Spain provided acute and convalescent COVID-19 samples. Sources were T cells, B-cell-depleted T cells, or PBMCs; the material itself was cDNA or gDNA.

Under the authors' procedure: Amplifying reference gene primers gave estimates of nucleated cell counts. Sequenced by immunoSEQ multiplex PCR; TCRdb stores in-frame clones only, minus some. V and J calls and clone size are copied from that table; D and trimming were computed from the DNA. The sample holds 150,000 to 200,000 clones, 88% seen once. CDR3 length equals 13 residues. Germline assignment: CDR1 MNHEY and CDR2 SMNVEV (reference sequence). V was trimmed by 6 bases and J by 6 bases, leaving 12 bases between them. Sequenced sample: peripheral blood. The receptor was isolated from a man aged 55 to 70 with acute or convalescent COVID-19. The chain employs TRBV27 and TRBJ2-1, with D maybe TRBD2 (6 bases). CDR3 sequence: CASSTGTLNEQFF. CDR3 nucleotides: TGTGCCAGCAGCACCGGGACTCTCAATGAGCAGTTCTTC.